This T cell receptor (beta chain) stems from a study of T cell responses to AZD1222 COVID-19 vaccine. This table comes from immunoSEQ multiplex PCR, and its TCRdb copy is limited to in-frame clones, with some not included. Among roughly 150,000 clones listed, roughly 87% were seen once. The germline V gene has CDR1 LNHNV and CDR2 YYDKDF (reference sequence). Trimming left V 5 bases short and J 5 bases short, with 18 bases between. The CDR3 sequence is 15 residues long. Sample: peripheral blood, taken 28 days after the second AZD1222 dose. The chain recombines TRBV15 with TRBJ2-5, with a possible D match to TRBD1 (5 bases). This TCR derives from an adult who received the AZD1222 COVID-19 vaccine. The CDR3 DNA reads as TGTGCCACCAGCCAGTTGACAGCGAAAGGGGAGACCCAGTACTTC. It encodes CATSQLTAKGETQYF.